This TCR beta chain originates from a study of T cell repertoires in cytomegalovirus infection. At the level of the study: Recently identified HLA-C-restricted and well-studied HLA-B-restricted CMV epitopes were used. Indicated by public TCR beta signatures were CMV infection and matching HLA type.

Notes on this clonotype: Its cognate antigen is unknown.

The germline gives CDR1 SGDLS, CDR2 YYNGEE. Trimming removed 7 bases from V and 7 bases from J; junction bases left unmatched: 6. The CDR3 contains 14 residues. The study's findings and limits: In two of eight donors, the top clonotype was HLA-C-restricted CMV-specific.

TCRdb fed the reads into MiXCR, producing one record per CDR3 protein. Here the sample spans hundreds of thousands of distinct CDR3 sequences, about 33% being singletons. The sequences come from cultured CD8+ T cells from PBMCs, collected from culture after CMV antigen stimulation. The receptor was isolated from a human donor in good health (CMV status not recorded). Some clones in this sample may be carry-over from other donors' samples. The chain joins TRBV9 to TRBJ1-6; TRBD1 matches 9 bases. CDR3 nucleotides: TGTGCCAGCGAGATGGGACAGGGAAATTCACCCCTCCACTTT. Protein sequence: CASEMGQGNSPLHF.